This T cell receptor (beta chain) appears in the sequencing data of a study of cytomegalovirus exposure and HLA in healthy donors (dated 2017 in TCRdb). With respect to the entire study: According to a later analysis, one platform produced both the approximately 110 validation repertoires and the 670 or so repertoires of the first cohort. The study was designed to test whether signatures of past pathogen exposure could be identified by cataloging public T cell receptors. Along with the 666-subject first cohort, a separate validation cohort of about 110 different subjects was used. To predict cytomegalovirus infection status, the study brought together high-throughput TCR immunosequencing, statistical association of individual TCRs with disease status, and machine learning. What the research found in general, with its limitations: Most TCR sequences were observed very rarely across donors, whereas some public TCRs were present in many individuals. The authors suggested that the approach could potentially be generalized to other disease states and immunological phenotypes. All 120 or so repertoires were used to score co-occurrence in the validation cohort in a later analysis, because that analysis had no HLA typing for the cohort. A later analysis found that TCRs clustered in the first cohort also tended to co-occur in the approximately 120 validation repertoires, with approximately 95% of cluster scores above 0. A few of the identified cytomegalovirus-associated TCR beta chains were confirmed in vitro to be specific for cytomegalovirus antigens. The classifier was reported to diagnose cytomegalovirus status with high specificity and sensitivity in both the original and validation cohorts. A total of fewer than 200 TCR beta chains were listed by the study as associated with cytomegalovirus.

The donors were included in the validation cohort of over a hundred subjects, a group kept apart from the approximately 670-subject first cohort. Turning to this clone: Its recognized antigen is unknown. No much larger clone exists at a distance of one base, and base qualities are not known.

The protocol used for the library was the immunoSEQ multiplex PCR assay. Processing in the source paper ran as follows. A statistical classification framework was developed to diagnose cytomegalovirus status using the catalog of TCR beta chain sequences. Here the immuneACCESS table is served through TCRdb, limited to in-frame sequences with V and J called. Missing clones are a known gap in these copies; in checked studies unresolved V genes cover under half, and the rest lacks a known reason. D and trimming were read from the DNA, whereas the V and J calls and clone size are those reported in that table. The sample table lists more than 150,000 clones, around 90% of them with a count of one. 3% of the sample is in the top ten clones. The sequenced material came from PBMCs. The TCR sequence derives from a man between 18 and 35 years old in good health and CMV-seronegative.

The CDR3 protein: CASSSTSGGLQETQYF. In nucleotides, the sequence is TGTGCCAGCAGTTCGACTAGCGGGGGCCTGCAAGAGACCCAGTACTTC. This receptor chain uses TRBV28 and TRBJ2-5, and 12 junction bases match TRBD2. The germline V gene specifies MDHEN as CDR1 and SYDVKM as CDR2. The CDR3 measures 16 amino acids from cysteine to phenylalanine. The read is trimmed to its CDR3 DNA, 48 bases read in frame from base 1. Trimmed from V: 4 bases; trimmed from J: 2 bases; junction bases lacking a gene match: 5.